This T cell receptor beta chain was documented in a study of regulatory T cells. Study results and limitations: In patients, unique TRB V-J pairs were restricted and V/J usage skewed, especially in Tregs. Hydrophobic residues at CDR3 positions 6 and 7 were enriched in conventional CD4+ T cells of CD3G-deficient patients.

Patients, 2 to 39 years old, had expanded memory T-cell proportions. Sorting split CD4+ cells into CD25-high CD127-low Tregs and CD25-low CD127-high conventional T cells. Points on this clone: The antigen is undetermined.

The CDR3 spans 13 residues. The V and J ends lost 3 bases and 5 bases respectively, with 7 bases between them. Looked up from germline, CDR1 is MDHEN and CDR2 is SYDVKM. The PCR used 52 TRBV and 13 TRBJ primers. Generated by immunoSEQ multiplex PCR, the TCRdb table keeps only in-frame clones and is missing some. Of about 29,000 clones in the sample, just under 95% are singletons; the top ten hold roughly 1.6%. The sequencing sample was made of conventional CD4+ T cells sorted from blood. The J gene is TRBJ2-2, the V gene TRBV28; D is unresolved. This clonotype was sampled from a person aged 18 to 35 with CD3G deficiency. The CDR3 DNA follows: TGTGCCAGCAGTTTTCTCCAGACCGGGGAGCTGTTTTTT. Its translation: CASSFLQTGELFF. Full variable domain (outside the CDR3, taken from reference TRBV28 and TRBJ2-2): DVKVTQSSRYLVKRTGEKVFLECVQDMDHENMFWYRQDPGLGLRLIYFSYDVKMKEKGDIPEGYSVSREKKERFSLILESASTNQTSMYLCASSFLQTGELFFGEGSRLTVL.